Included here is one T cell receptor beta chain sequence, with context. The sample comes from a study of T cell responses to AZD1222 COVID-19 vaccine. The repertoire was sequenced with immunoSEQ multiplex PCR; TCRdb's copy has only in-frame clones and lacks some. The sample comprises about 130,000 clones, approximately 88% of which are singletons, and roughly 6.1% rests with the top ten. This CDR3 is 14 amino acids long. V shed 0 bases and J shed 15 bases, with 16 bases lying between them. In germline, CDR1 is SGHRS, CDR2 YFSETQ. This TCR came from an adult who received the AZD1222 COVID-19 vaccine. The chain has TRBV5-1 and TRBJ1-6, with D possibly being TRBD1 (5 bases). Sequencing used peripheral blood, obtained 28 days after the second AZD1222 dose. The DNA for the CDR3 is TGCGCCAGCAGCTTGGCCGGGGCAGGGTCTCGCCTCCACTTT. Protein product: CASSLAGAGSRLHF.